Listed here are 29 T cell receptor beta chains from one sample, sequenced in a study of blood T cells in healthy people across ages. PCR was performed a second time for about 7 to 11 cycles using a sample-barcoded 5' primer and a J-beta primer mix. TCRdb redid the calling of the 5' RACE reads with MiXCR, one entry per CDR3 protein. The table lists 1.5 million to 2 million distinct CDR3 sequences, 39% of them singletons. The source material was blood. The receptors were sampled from a human donor in good health.

The V and J genes are TRBV27 and TRBJ1-5; D not resolved. The CDR3 is 16 amino acids. V was pared by 5 bases and J by 3 bases, with 17 bases between. CDR1 MNHEY and CDR2 SMNVEV come from the germline V gene (reference sequence). As DNA, the CDR3 is TGTGCCAGCAGTCCGACCCGGACGGACGCCAATCAGCCCCAGCATTTT. It is translated as CASSPTRTDANQPQHF.

The rearrangement joins TRBV7-9 to TRBJ2-5; possibly TRBD2 for D (5 bases). Germline V gene lookup returns CDR1 SEHNR and CDR2 FQNEAQ (reference sequence). V was trimmed by 6 bases and J by 0 bases, leaving 17 bases between them. The CDR3 is 16 amino acids. This chain's CDR3 is CASSPGGGRYQETQYF. The CDR3 nucleotides are TGTGCCAGCAGTCCCGGTGGAGGCCGATACCAAGAGACCCAGTACTTC.

This clonotype was seen only a few times. The chain uses TRBV12-3 or TRBV12-4 and TRBJ2-1; TRBD2 agrees at 9 bases. The CDR3 has 13 residues. The V gene end was trimmed by 7 bases and the J gene end by 5 bases; junction bases not matched to a gene: 3. CDR3 DNA: TGTGCCAGCATCGCGGGGGGGAACAATGAGCAGTTCTTC. Translated, it gives CASIAGGNNEQFF.

This clonotype has more than one count but fewer than ten. The rearrangement links TRBV4-3 to TRBJ1-2, with D tentatively TRBD1 (6 bases). Germline V gene data show CDR1 as LGHNA and CDR2 as YSLEER. The CDR3 is 16 amino acids. Trimming removed 3 bases at V and 3 bases at J, with 17 bases between. As DNA, the CDR3 is TGCGCCAGCAGCCAGATTACAGGGTGGGGCGACTATGGCTACACCTTC. It encodes CASSQITGWGDYGYTF.

The rearrangement links TRBV9 to TRBJ1-6; D may be TRBD1 (5 bases). V was shortened by 4 bases and J by 10 bases, with 15 bases between the two germline ends. The CDR3 has 14 amino acids. From germline, CDR1 is SGDLS and CDR2 YYNGEE. The CDR3: CASSPSQGYSPLHF. DNA for the CDR3: TGTGCCAGCAGCCCTTCCCAGGGCTACTCACCCCTCCACTTT.

About this clonotype itself: One junction end disagrees with the germline gene, perhaps due to a read error. The V gene is TRBV12-3 or TRBV12-4, the J gene TRBJ2-3; maybe TRBD2 (7 bases). The CDR3 totals 15 residues. The CDR3 reads CAIRGGAHLTDMQYF. The DNA for the CDR3 is TGTGCCATCCGCGGGGGCGCCCATCTCACAGATATGCAGTATTTT.

Comment on this clonotype: A single base separates this from a much larger clone, so it may be a read error. This chain connects TRBV12-3 or TRBV12-4 to TRBJ1-6; D is ambiguous. The ends were cut back, 3 bases at V and 9 bases at J, with 15 bases in the middle. The CDR3 extends over 15 amino acids. CDR3 in amino acids: CASSFEAGSSSPLHF. DNA of the CDR3: TGTGCCAGCAGTTTCGAGGCTGGGAGTAGTTCACCCCTCCACTTT.

This clonotype was picked up a small number of times. V is TRBV5-5 and J is TRBJ2-5; D is undetermined. The CDR3 runs to 13 residues. The germline V gene encodes CDR1 SGHKS and CDR2 YYEKEE (reference sequence). V was cut by 1 base and J by 3 bases, with 7 bases left in between. Here the CDR3 DNA reads TGTGCCAGCAGCTTGTTGGCTAAAGAGACCCAGTACTTC. It specifies CASSLLAKETQYF.

V is TRBV24-1 and J is TRBJ2-3; D uncertain. Trimming left V 4 bases short and J 3 bases short, with 16 bases between. Germline CDR1 KGHDR, CDR2 SFDVKD. There are 16 residues in the CDR3. The CDR3 loop reads CATSDKAFEPTDTQYF. The DNA for the CDR3 is TGTGCCACCAGTGACAAAGCCTTCGAGCCGACAGATACGCAGTATTTT.

This clonotype came up a few times. CDR3 in amino acids: CASSPESNYGYTF. The CDR3 DNA follows: TGTGCCAGCAGCCCCGAATCTAACTATGGCTACACCTTC. V usage is TRBV11-3 and J usage is TRBJ1-2; D call uncertain. V was cut by 5 bases and J by 0 bases, with 7 bases left in between. From germline, CDR1 is SGHNT and CDR2 YENEEA. The CDR3 runs to 13 residues. The variable domain in full, completed from reference TRBV11-3 and TRBJ1-2, reads EAGVVQSPRYKIIEKKQPVAFWCNPISGHNTLYWYLQNLGQGPELLIRYENEEAVDDSQLPKDRFSAERLKGVDSTLKIQPAELGDSAVYLCASSPESNYGYTFGSGTRLTVV.

The chain uses TRBV5-8 and TRBJ1-4; 8 bases match TRBD1. The V segment lost 4 bases and the J segment 4 bases; nucleotides outside the gene matches: 6. Germline V gene data show CDR1 as SGHTS and CDR2 as YDEGEE. The CDR3 covers 15 residues. The CDR3 reads CASSPGQGYNEKLFF. As DNA, the CDR3 is TGTGCCAGCAGCCCCGGACAGGGCTATAATGAAAAACTGTTTTTT.

There are a few counts of this clonotype. V and J are TRBV4-3 and TRBJ2-1, with D unclear. Between the trimmed V and J ends, which lost 4 bases and 5 bases, there was a span of 21 bases. Germline V CDR1 and CDR2: LGHNA, YSLEER. The CDR3 extends over 17 amino acids. The CDR3 reads CASSPILAVADHNEQFF. The CDR3 coding sequence is TGCGCCAGCAGCCCAATTTTAGCTGTAGCCGACCACAATGAGCAGTTCTTC.

The genes are TRBV29-1 and TRBJ1-1, with 7 bases matching TRBD1. The CDR3 consists of 13 residues. Trimming took 4 bases from V and 7 from J; bases not matched to a gene: 9. Germline-derived CDR1 and CDR2 are SQVTM and ANQGSEA. CDR3 nucleotides: TGCAGCGTTGTGGGACAGCTAGAGGGTGAAGCTTTCTTT. This codes for CSVVGQLEGEAFF.

The chain links TRBV29-1 to TRBJ1-4; TRBD1 might be the D (5 bases). V dropped 3 bases and J dropped 8 bases, with 10 bases sitting between them. CDR1 SQVTM and CDR2 ANQGSEA come from the germline V gene. The CDR3 runs to 12 residues. CDR3 in DNA: TGCAGCGTTGATGACCAGGGAGAAAAACTGTTTTTT. Translating it yields CSVDDQGEKLFF. The whole variable domain, filled in from reference TRBV29-1 and TRBJ1-4, reads SAVISQKPSRDICQRGTSLTIQCQVDSQVTMMFWYRQQPGQSLTLIATANQGSEATYESGFVIDKFPISRPNLTFSTLTVSNMSPEDSSIYLCSVDDQGEKLFFGSGTQLSVL.

The chain employs TRBV6-2 or TRBV6-3 and TRBJ2-7; 8 positions match TRBD2. J lost 3 bases, V lost 5 bases, and 9 bases had no gene match. The CDR3 is made up of 15 amino acids. The germline gives CDR1 MNHEY, CDR2 SVGEGT. CDR3 sequence: CASSAGGAGSYEQYF. CDR3 sequence (DNA): TGTGCCAGCAGTGCGGGGGGCGCGGGTAGCTACGAGCAGTACTTC.

This clonotype appeared a few times. The chain couples TRBV20-1 to TRBJ2-5; D remains ambiguous. Between the trimmed V and J ends, which lost 6 bases and 5 bases, there was a span of 19 bases. Germline CDR1 is DFQATT and CDR2 is SNEGSKA (reference sequence). This CDR3 is built from 14 residues. The CDR3 nucleotides are TGCAGTGCGGAAGCCGGCTCCTTCCGGGAGACCCAGTACTTC. Protein sequence: CSAEAGSFRETQYF.

The CDR3 bases are TGTGCTAGTGGTTTGGGGCAGCAGGGGGAACAGTTCTTC. Translating gives CASGLGQQGEQFF. This chain uses TRBV12-5 with TRBJ2-1; 7 bases match TRBD1. The junction had 7 bases not matched to a gene; V was cut back by 1 base and J by 13 bases. In germline, CDR1 is LGHNT, CDR2 FRNRAP. The CDR3 runs to 13 residues.

This clonotype appeared a few times. The V gene is TRBV6-5, the J gene TRBJ2-1; a possible D gene is TRBD1 (6 bases). CDR1 and CDR2 (germline): MNHEY, SVGAGI. V was trimmed by 0 bases and J by 2 bases, leaving 11 bases between them. The CDR3 length is 16 residues. The CDR3 loop reads CASSYSAGEAYNEQFF. The DNA for the CDR3 is TGTGCCAGCAGTTACTCGGCAGGGGAAGCCTACAATGAGCAGTTCTTC.

Worth noting for this clonotype: Since a far larger clone is one base different, this is likely a read error. V usage is TRBV6-2 or TRBV6-3 and J usage is TRBJ2-7; TRBD1 matches 9 bases. V dropped 6 bases and J dropped 2; count of bases not matched to a gene: 2. This CDR3 comprises 13 residues. Germline CDR1 and CDR2: MNHEY and SVGEGT. CDR3 loop: CASRRDRAYEQYF. DNA for the CDR3: TGTGCCAGCAGGCGGGACAGGGCCTACGAGCAGTACTTC.

This clonotype appeared many times. This chain links TRBV20-1 with TRBJ2-6, with TRBD1 as a possible D gene (5 bases). Trimming removed 2 bases from V and 2 bases from J, with 16 bases in between. The germline V gene has CDR1 DFQATT and CDR2 SNEGSKA (reference sequence). The CDR3 has 17 residues. The CDR3 loop reads CSARNAQGVPGANVLTF. For the CDR3, the DNA is TGCAGTGCTAGAAATGCTCAAGGGGTTCCTGGGGCCAACGTCCTGACTTTC.

The chain couples TRBV28 to TRBJ2-3; D remains unclear. Germline CDR1 MDHEN, CDR2 SYDVKM. Between the trimmed V and J ends, which lost 3 bases and 5 bases, there was a span of 12 bases. This CDR3 is built from 14 residues. The CDR3 region is CASSFDGQRDTQYF. CDR3 nucleotides: TGTGCCAGCAGTTTCGACGGGCAGAGAGATACGCAGTATTTT.

The chain joins TRBV10-3 to TRBJ2-5; no clear D. Trimming pared 0 bases from V and 5 bases from J, leaving 7 bases between. This CDR3 is built from 13 residues. Germline V CDR1 and CDR2: ENHRY, SYGVKD. CDR3 protein: CAISESLWETQYF. The CDR3 DNA sequence: TGTGCCATCAGTGAGTCGCTGTGGGAGACCCAGTACTTC.

The chain recombines TRBV20-1 with TRBJ2-5; TRBD1 matches at 9 bases. With the DNA end fitting TRBJ2-7 better, the J assignment may be wrong. CDR3 size: 16 residues. The germline CDR1 and CDR2 sequences are DFQATT and SNEGSKA (reference sequence). The DNA of the CDR3 is TGCAGTGCTAGAGATTTACAGGGGGCAAATGATTACGAGCAGTACTTC. Residues: CSARDLQGANDYEQYF.

The J gene is TRBJ2-3, the V gene TRBV2; 8 nucleotides line up with TRBD2. CDR1 SNHLY and CDR2 FYNNEI come from the germline V gene. The CDR3 loop spans 14 amino acids. The V segment lost 3 bases and the J segment 8 bases; nucleotides outside the gene matches: 7. For the CDR3, the DNA is TGTGCCAGCAGTGATACTAGCCGGGGGGGTACGCAGTATTTT. It yields the protein CASSDTSRGGTQYF.

This clonotype was observed a few times. The V call is TRBV20-1, the J call TRBJ2-5; tentatively, D is TRBD2 (5 bases). Germline CDR1 DFQATT, CDR2 SNEGSKA (reference sequence). The CDR3 consists of 13 residues. The V end lost 6 bases, the J end lost 0 bases, and 11 bases lay between the germline ends. The CDR3 DNA is TGCAGTGCCCCCCCGGGGTACCAAGAGACCCAGTACTTC. It codes for CSAPPGYQETQYF.

A word on this clonotype: At one end, the junction sequence differs from germline, possibly due to a read error. The rearrangement uses TRBV7-2 and TRBJ2-5; perhaps TRBD2 as D (5 bases). The J call is doubtful: the DNA matches TRBJ2-7 better. Per the germline V gene, CDR1 is SGHTA and CDR2 is FQGNSA. CDR3 size: 15 residues. For the CDR3, the DNA is TGTGCCGGCAGCTTAGAGGGAACTACCACCTACGAGCAGTACTTC. This translates into CAGSLEGTTTYEQYF.

The sample holds one count of this clonotype. J is TRBJ2-1 and V is TRBV28; 7 bases line up with TRBD2. The germline V gene encodes CDR1 MDHEN and CDR2 SYDVKM. This CDR3 contains 16 residues. J gave up 5 bases and V 3 bases, and 10 bases lay outside the gene matches. CDR3 sequence (DNA): TGTGCCAGCAGTTTTTTTGTAGGCGGGGGTAACAATGAGCAGTTCTTC. This gives the protein CASSFFVGGGNNEQFF.

In its sample, this clonotype was seen a few times. The gene calls are TRBV4-3 and TRBJ2-4; the D call may be TRBD1 or TRBD2 (5 bases each). Germline V gene data show CDR1 as LGHNA and CDR2 as YSLEER. CDR3 length: 14 amino acids. V was shortened by 3 bases and J by 13 bases, with 19 bases between the two germline ends. CDR3 residues: CASSQGTVPYKQYF. The CDR3 DNA is TGCGCCAGCAGCCAGGGGACGGTCCCCTACAAGCAGTACTTC.

This clonotype was found many times. The chain uses TRBV5-1 and TRBJ2-7; TRBD1 aligns across 10 bases. Germline CDR1 is SGHRS and CDR2 is YFSETQ. The CDR3 spans 16 residues. V was clipped by 3 bases and J by 3 bases; unmatched bases: 9. CDR3 region: CASSSGQGVTFYEQYF. The CDR3 DNA follows: TGCGCCAGCAGCTCCGGACAGGGGGTCACCTTCTACGAGCAGTACTTC.